This T cell receptor beta chain was found in a study of Ad26.COV2.S vaccination and SARS-CoV-2 variants. The wider study: The COV1001 Ad26.COV2.S trial arm included the donor. Once or twice, 56 days apart, Ad26.COV2.S was delivered intramuscularly. General study points: The placebo group had lower spike-specific TCR breadth than the vaccine recipients did.

About this clone: Antigen specificity is unknown.

CDR1 is LGHNA, CDR2 YSLEER, per germline. V trimming: 4 bases; J trimming: 4 bases; junction bases outside the gene matches: 8. This CDR3 is 15 amino acids long. Here immunoSEQ multiplex PCR was the method, and the copy in TCRdb shows in-frame clones only, minus some. The sample contains 400,000 to 500,000 clones, roughly 88% of which appear only once. Treatment meaning: roughly 20 received Ad26.COV2.S at low or high dose, single or two shots; 5 received placebo; per-sample allocation not given. Sample collection was performed on day 63 after the first vaccine or placebo injection. Spike of the Wuhan-strain SARS-CoV-2 was expressed by an Ad26 vector, which formed the vaccine.

The chain joins TRBV4-3 to TRBJ2-7; TRBD1 matches at 9 bases. The origin of this receptor is a person aged 18 to 65 who received the Ad26.COV2.S COVID-19 vaccine or a placebo. The sequencing used peripheral blood, collected in a trial of Ad26.COV2.S vaccine versus placebo. Written as DNA, the CDR3 is TGCGCCAGCAGCCCACGGACAGGGGCAAGTTACGAGCAGTACTTC. Translating gives CASSPRTGASYEQYF.